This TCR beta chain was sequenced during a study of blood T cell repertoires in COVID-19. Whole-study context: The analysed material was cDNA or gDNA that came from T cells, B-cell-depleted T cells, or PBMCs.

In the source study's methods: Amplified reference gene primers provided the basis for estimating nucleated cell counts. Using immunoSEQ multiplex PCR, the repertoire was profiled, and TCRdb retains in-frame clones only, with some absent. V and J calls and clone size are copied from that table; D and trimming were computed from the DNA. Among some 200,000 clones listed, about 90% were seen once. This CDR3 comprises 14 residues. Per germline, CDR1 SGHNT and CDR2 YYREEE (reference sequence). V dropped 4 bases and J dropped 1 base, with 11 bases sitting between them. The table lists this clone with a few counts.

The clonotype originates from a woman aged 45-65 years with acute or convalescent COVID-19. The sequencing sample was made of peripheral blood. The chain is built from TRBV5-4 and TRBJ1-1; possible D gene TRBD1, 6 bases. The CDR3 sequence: CASSPGTKNTEAFF. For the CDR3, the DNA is TGTGCCAGCAGCCCGGGGACAAAGAACACTGAAGCTTTCTTT. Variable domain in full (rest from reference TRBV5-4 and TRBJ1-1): ETGVTQSPTHLIKTRGQQVTLRCSSQSGHNTVSWYQQALGQGPQFIFQYYREEENGRGNFPPRFSGLQFPNYSSELNVNALELDDSALYLCASSPGTKNTEAFFGQGTRLTVV.